The 8 T cell receptor beta chains reported below all come from one sample, sequenced in a study of blood T cell repertoires in COVID-19. Clones were read by immunoSEQ multiplex PCR, and TCRdb kept only the in-frame ones, dropping some. Among some 250,000 clones, 70% to 85% were seen once, and the ten largest hold approximately 15%. Sequencing was performed on PBMCs or T cells enriched from blood (not recorded which). The source of these receptors is a man aged 35-49 years who had recovered from COVID-19.

The chain uses TRBV4-1 and TRBJ2-1; D is perhaps TRBD2 (5 bases). This CDR3 has 19 amino acids. Germline values: CDR1 MGHRA, CDR2 YSYEKL. V was pared by 0 bases and J by 0 bases, with 18 bases between. CDR3 sequence: CASSQDGSYSASSYNEQFF. The CDR3 nucleotides are TGCGCCAGCAGCCAAGATGGGTCATATAGCGCGAGCTCCTACAATGAGCAGTTCTTC.

The rearrangement links TRBV19 to TRBJ1-4, with D maybe TRBD1 (5 bases). This CDR3 is 13 amino acids long. CDR1 is LNHDA, CDR2 SQIVND, per germline (reference sequence). The germline V and J ends were trimmed by 3 bases and 8 bases, with 10 bases remaining between them. The CDR3 region has the DNA TGTGCCAGTAGTATGGTAAGGGGAGAAAAACTGTTTTTT. Translating gives CASSMVRGEKLFF.

A few counts support this clone. The V gene is TRBV6-5, the J gene TRBJ1-6; D is unresolved. V lost 6 bases to trimming and J lost 5 bases, with 14 bases between them. The V gene's germline CDR1 is MNHEY and CDR2 SVGAGI. This CDR3 is built from 15 residues. The CDR3 sequence: CASRSPELNNSPLHF. The CDR3 DNA reads TGTGCCAGCAGATCGCCCGAGTTAAATAATTCACCCCTCCACTTT.

The chain recombines TRBV4-1 with TRBJ2-7, with 13 nucleotides matching TRBD2. Germline loops: CDR1 MGHRA, CDR2 YSYEKL. V trimming: 4 bases; J trimming: 4 bases; junction bases outside the gene matches: 4. The CDR3 is 15 amino acids. CDR3 sequence reads: CASSRGTSGDYEQYF. DNA of the CDR3: TGCGCCAGCAGCCGCGGGACTAGCGGGGATTACGAGCAGTACTTC.

This chain links TRBV9 with TRBJ1-1; D remains ambiguous. V lost 4 bases, J lost 1 base, and 14 bases lay in between. CDR1 is SGDLS, CDR2 YYNGEE, per germline. This CDR3 has 15 amino acids. CDR3 residues: CASSLRQDPNTEAFF. For the CDR3, the DNA is TGTGCCAGCAGCCTCCGACAAGATCCGAACACTGAAGCTTTCTTT.

Only a few counts were recorded for this clone. The rearrangement uses TRBV21-1 and TRBJ2-1; TRBD2, the table's D call, lacks a check against the DNA. TRBV21-1 is a known pseudogene. CDR3 size: 14 residues. As DNA, the CDR3 is TGTGCCAAATGGACTAGCGGGCTCGACAATGAGCAGTTCTTC. The encoded protein is CAKWTSGLDNEQFF.

The rearrangement joins TRBV11-2 to TRBJ2-3; no definite D call. Germline CDR1 is SGHAT and CDR2 is FQNNGV. Between the trimmed V and J ends, which lost 1 base and 0 bases, there was a span of 11 bases. The CDR3 contains 16 residues. The CDR3 region is CASSLGSSPSTDTQYF. For the CDR3, the DNA is TGTGCCAGCAGCTTAGGTAGCAGCCCTAGCACAGATACGCAGTATTTT.

The V and J genes are TRBV27 and TRBJ1-4, with 8 bases identical to TRBD1. This CDR3 region has 14 residues. After removal of 2 bases from V and 8 bases from J, the junction contained 4 bases not matched to a gene. Germline values: CDR1 MNHEY, CDR2 SMNVEV (reference sequence). As DNA, the CDR3 is TGTGCCAGCAGTTTAGGACAGGGATACGAAAAACTGTTTTTT. This sequence encodes CASSLGQGYEKLFF.